This is a list of T cell receptor beta chains from one sample in a study of response to subunit inactivated influenza vaccine. One entry per CDR3 protein results from TCRdb running MiXCR on the RT-PCR reads. This sample carries 150,000 to 200,000 distinct CDR3 sequences, roughly 12% of them seen once, and the ten largest clones take over 25%. The same sample was also used in a study of T cells expressing NK-cell markers.

Specimen: CD8+ T cells sorted from PBMCs, collected 11 to 12 days after vaccination. Receptor source: a man aged 45-60 years who received an inactivated influenza vaccine. CDR3s include the opening cysteine and the closing phenylalanine or tryptophan. The D gene is left open where the match is weak. Clone size is shown for a subset of rows, as once, few, many or a class of expanded clone.

D | size | J | V | DNA | CDR3
TRBD1 | NA | TRBJ1-2 | TRBV7-9 | TGTGCCAGCAGCCAGGGACAGCCGAACTATGGCTACACCTTC | CASSQGQPNYGYTF
NA | few | TRBJ1-3 | TRBV6-1 | TGTGCCAGCAGTATGGGGGCCGCTGGAAACACCATATATTTT | CASSMGAAGNTIYF
NA | NA | TRBJ2-3 | TRBV4-3 | TGCGCCAGCAGCCAAGTACCAGAGCGGGGCACAGATACGCAGTATTTT | CASSQVPERGTDTQYF
NA | few | TRBJ2-5 | TRBV6-1 | TGTGCCAGCAGCCCAGGAGGGGCCCCTCAAGAGACCCAGTACTTC | CASSPGGAPQETQYF
TRBD1 | few | TRBJ2-3 | TRBV12-3/TRBV12-4 | TGTGCCAGCAGCAGCGCTACGACAGGGCGATACACAGATACGCAGTATTTT | CASSSATTGRYTDTQYF
NA | NA | TRBJ2-7 | TRBV13 | TGTGCCAGCAGCTTAGGCTCCCCCTCCGGACGGCCTTACGAGCAGTACTTC | CASSLGSPSGRPYEQYF
TRBD1 | NA | TRBJ2-1 | TRBV20-1 | TGCAGTGCTAGAGAGGTGACAGGGTCCTACAATGAGCAGTTCTTC | CSAREVTGSYNEQFF
TRBD1 | few | TRBJ1-1 | TRBV2 | TGTGCCAGCACGGTCGGGACAGCGAACACTGAAGCTTTCTTT | CASTVGTANTEAFF
TRBD1 | NA | TRBJ2-1 | TRBV28 | TGTGCCATCCGGGGGACAGGGGGCTTGGAGCAGTTCTTC | CAIRGTGGLEQFF
TRBD1 | few | TRBJ2-6 | TRBV19 | TGTGCCAGTAGTTGGGACAGGGGGCGCGGTGGGGCCAACGTCCTGACTTTC | CASSWDRGRGGANVLTF
TRBD2 | many | TRBJ2-1 | TRBV14 | TGTGCCAGCAGCCAGGCACTAGCGAATGAGCAGTTCTTC | CASSQALANEQFF
NA | few | TRBJ2-6 | TRBV27 | TGTGCCAGCAGCCCTCTACAGTCCTCTGGGGCCAACGTCCTGACTTTC | CASSPLQSSGANVLTF
NA | many | TRBJ1-2 | TRBV4-2 | TGTGCCAGCAGTTTCCCTCGTGGCGGCTACACCTTC | CASSFPRGGYTF
TRBD2 | few | TRBJ2-1 | TRBV4-3 | TGCGCCAGCAGCCAAGAACCTAGCGGGATAGGCTCCTACAATGAGCAGTTCTTC | CASSQEPSGIGSYNEQFF
TRBD1 | few | TRBJ1-1 | TRBV7-9 | TGTGCCGTGGTGGGGCAGGGGGCTTCGAACACTGAAGCTTTCTTT | CAVVGQGASNTEAFF
NA | NA | TRBJ2-5 | TRBV20-1 | TGCAGTGCCTATGACTCGATCCTGGGAAAGACCCAGTACTTC | CSAYDSILGKTQYF
TRBD1 | NA | TRBJ1-1 | TRBV5-1 | TGCGCCAGCAGCTTGGAGTCAGGGGGCTTAACTGAAGCTTTCTTT | CASSLESGGLTEAFF
NA | many | TRBJ1-3 | TRBV20-1 | TGCAGTGCTAGAAATCCGAATACAGCCACCACTCACAGCTTCTCTGGAAACACCATATATTTT | CSARNPNTATTHSFSGNTIYF
NA | few | TRBJ2-7 | TRBV7-9 | TGTGCCAGCAGCTTAGGGGGGCATCTAAACGAGCAGTACTTC | CASSLGGHLNEQYF
TRBD1 | few | TRBJ1-6 | TRBV5-1 | TGCGCCAGCAGCGCCTCGACAGGGTACTCACCCCTCCACTTT | CASSASTGYSPLHF
NA | few | TRBJ2-7 | TRBV4-1 | TGCGCCAGCAGCCAAGGGGGTATCGGGGCAAGCGAGCAGTACTTC | CASSQGGIGASEQYF
NA | NA | TRBJ1-2 | TRBV12-5 | TGTGCTAGTGGTTTGGTACTCGGGGGCGGAAAGTTTGGCTACACCTTC | CASGLVLGGGKFGYTF
NA | few | TRBJ2-1 | TRBV11-2 | TGTGCCAGCAGCTTAGTCGCGGTCAATGAGCAGTTCTTC | CASSLVAVNEQFF
TRBD2 | NA | TRBJ2-3 | TRBV12-3/TRBV12-4 | TGTGCCAGCAGTTCCCATAGCGGGGGACCCTACACAGATACGCAGTATTTT | CASSSHSGGPYTDTQYF
NA | few | TRBJ2-1 | TRBV7-9 | TGTGCCAGCAGCTCCCCGGGGATCACTGACAATGAGCAGTTCTTC | CASSSPGITDNEQFF
NA | NA | TRBJ2-5 | TRBV5-1 | TGCGCCAGCAGCCCAGATTCACTACAACTACCCGACTTCCAAGAGACCCAGTACTTC | CASSPDSLQLPDFQETQYF
NA | NA | TRBJ2-7 | TRBV4-3 | TGCGCCAGCAGCGCGGGACTCCAGAGCTACGAGCAGTACTTC | CASSAGLQSYEQYF
NA | few | TRBJ2-1 | TRBV4-1 | TGCGCCAGCAGCCAGCTGGAAACCTACAATGAGCAGTTCTTC | CASSQLETYNEQFF
NA | many | TRBJ1-1 | TRBV27 | TGTGCCAGCAGTCCCCTCCCGGGGGGGACTGAAGCTTTCTTT | CASSPLPGGTEAFF
NA | NA | TRBJ2-4 | TRBV29-1 | TGCAGCGTTCGCAGGGGTTTAGCCAAAAACATTCAGTACTTC | CSVRRGLAKNIQYF